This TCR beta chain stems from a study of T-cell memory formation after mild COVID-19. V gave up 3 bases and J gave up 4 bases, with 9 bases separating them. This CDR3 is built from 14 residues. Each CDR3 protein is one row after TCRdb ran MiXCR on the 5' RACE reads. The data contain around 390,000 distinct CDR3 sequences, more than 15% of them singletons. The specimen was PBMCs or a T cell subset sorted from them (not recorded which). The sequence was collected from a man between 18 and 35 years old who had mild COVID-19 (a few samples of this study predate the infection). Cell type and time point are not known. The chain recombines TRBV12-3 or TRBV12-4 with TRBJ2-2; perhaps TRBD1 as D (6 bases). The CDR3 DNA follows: TGTGCCAGCAGTTTCACAGGGCCCACCGGGGAGCTGTTTTTT. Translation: CASSFTGPTGELFF.